Below are 29 T cell receptor beta chains sequenced from a single sample in a study of cytomegalovirus exposure and HLA in healthy donors. The study ran its PCR with 60 Vbeta and 13 Jbeta primers. Profiled with immunoSEQ multiplex PCR; TCRdb holds only in-frame clones, not every one. The table includes 100,000 to 150,000 clones, over 70% detected once. The specimen sequenced was PBMCs. These receptors all stem from a woman under 30 in good health and CMV-seronegative.

The chain carries TRBV6-5 and TRBJ2-7, with D unresolved. With 2 bases removed from V and 2 bases from J, the gap between germline ends came to 10 bases. This CDR3 has 14 amino acids. Germline V lookup: CDR1 MNHEY, CDR2 SVGAGI. CDR3 residues: CASSYGPLTYEQYF. DNA for the CDR3: TGTGCCAGCAGTTACGGGCCATTGACCTACGAGCAGTACTTC.

The rearrangement uses TRBV25-1 and TRBJ2-1; 8 nucleotides match TRBD1. V gave up 7 bases and J gave up 7 bases; unmatched junction bases: 6. The CDR3 contains 13 residues. The germline gives CDR1 MGHDK, CDR2 SYGVNS. The CDR3 DNA is TGTGCCAGCATGGGACAGGATAATAATGAGCAGTTCTTC. As protein: CASMGQDNNEQFF.

The rearrangement links TRBV7-9 to TRBJ1-2; maybe TRBD1 (6 bases). Germline V lookup: CDR1 SEHNR, CDR2 FQNEAQ (reference sequence). This CDR3 has 11 residues. Trimming took off 3 bases at V and 7 bases at J, with 6 bases between the two ends. CDR3 in DNA: TGTGCCAGCAGCTTGGGGGCTGGCTACACCTTC. Its translation: CASSLGAGYTF.

DNA of the CDR3: TGTGCCAGCAGCCCCTCCGGGACAGGGGGGACTGAAGCTTTCTTT. Protein: CASSPSGTGGTEAFF. V is TRBV7-9 and J is TRBJ1-1; 11 nucleotides line up with TRBD1. The CDR3 has 15 amino acids. V was pared by 5 bases and J by 5 bases, with 7 bases of the junction left unmatched. The germline CDR1 and CDR2 sequences are SEHNR and FQNEAQ (reference sequence). The variable domain in full, with the rest retrieved from reference TRBV7-9 and TRBJ1-1, is DTGVSQNPRHKITKRGQNVTFRCDPISEHNRLYWYRQTLGQGPEFLTYFQNEAQLEKSRLLSDRFSAERPKGSFSTLEIQRTEQGDSAMYLCASSPSGTGGTEAFFGQGTRLTVV.

The V call is TRBV30, the J call TRBJ2-6, with 15 positions matching TRBD2. V was pared by 4 bases and J by 4 bases, with 11 bases of the junction left unmatched. This CDR3 has 19 amino acids. Germline V gene sequence: CDR1 GTSNPN, CDR2 SVGIG (reference sequence). CDR3 sequence reads: CAWNGGLAGGVQGANVLTF. CDR3 nucleotides: TGTGCCTGGAATGGCGGACTAGCGGGAGGGGTGCAGGGGGCCAACGTCCTGACTTTC.

The chain has TRBV7-2 and TRBJ2-3, with 11 bases aligning to TRBD2. Losses at the gene ends were 2 bases for V and 3 bases for J; bases not matched to a gene: 4. The CDR3 covers 16 residues. Germline CDR1 reads SGHTA; CDR2 reads FQGNSA. CDR3 amino acids: CASSLNSGRVTDTQYF. The CDR3 DNA reads as TGTGCCAGCAGCTTAAATAGCGGGAGGGTTACAGATACGCAGTATTTT.

The J gene is TRBJ1-1, the V gene TRBV30, with D perhaps TRBD1 (5 bases). This CDR3 region has 12 residues. Germline loops: CDR1 GTSNPN, CDR2 SVGIG (reference sequence). The ends were cut back, 3 bases at V and 7 bases at J, with 12 bases in the middle. The CDR3 bases are TGTGCCTGGAGCGACCGGGGGGATGAAGCTTTCTTT. It codes for CAWSDRGDEAFF.

The chain recombines TRBV5-6 with TRBJ2-3, with a tentative D call TRBD2 (6 bases). Trimming cost V 4 bases and J 2 bases, with 14 bases left between them. This CDR3 spans 15 amino acids. Germline CDR1 reads SGHDT; CDR2 reads YYEEEE. The CDR3 DNA sequence: TGTGCCAGCAGCAAGACTAGAACTGACACAGATACGCAGTATTTT. This translates into CASSKTRTDTDTQYF.

This clone was observed a handful of times. This rearrangement joins TRBV20-1 to TRBJ1-2, with 7 positions matching TRBD1. V lost 8 bases and J lost 7; bases outside the gene matches: 7. Germline CDR1 and CDR2: DFQATT and SNEGSKA (reference sequence). The CDR3 runs 11 residues. CDR3 sequence reads: CSTTGIGGYTF. Written as DNA, the CDR3 is TGCAGTACGACAGGGATTGGTGGCTACACCTTC.

This chain connects TRBV5-1 to TRBJ2-6; D possibly corresponds to TRBD1 (5 bases). Trimming removed 5 bases at V and 0 bases at J, with 6 bases between. CDR3 length equals 14 residues. CDR1 and CDR2 (germline): SGHRS, YFSETQ. CDR3 amino acids: CASSRGSGANVLTF. Written as DNA, the CDR3 is TGCGCCAGCAGTAGGGGCTCTGGGGCCAACGTCCTGACTTTC. Looking up the rest from reference TRBV5-1 and TRBJ2-6 gives the full variable domain: KAGVTQTPRYLIKTRGQQVTLSCSPISGHRSVSWYQQTPGQGLQFLFEYFSETQRNKGNFPGRFSGRQFSNSRSEMNVSTLELGDSALYLCASSRGSGANVLTFGAGSRLTVL.

The V call is TRBV5-4, the J call TRBJ2-1; 8 nucleotides align to TRBD2. The CDR3 has 15 residues. V lost 0 bases and J lost 5; bases outside the gene matches: 4. CDR1 and CDR2 (germline): SGHNT, YYREEE (reference sequence). CDR3: CASSLELAANNEQFF. The CDR3 nucleotides read TGTGCCAGCAGCTTGGAACTAGCGGCTAACAATGAGCAGTTCTTC.

The sample holds one count of this clone. This chain links TRBV9 with TRBJ1-3; D is possibly TRBD1 (5 bases). CDR3 length: 19 residues. Trimming left V 8 bases short and J 0 bases short, with 27 bases between. Germline lookup yields CDR1 SGDLS and CDR2 YYNGEE. The CDR3 loop is CARGRDQGKETGSGNTIYF. In DNA, the CDR3 is TGTGCCAGGGGTAGGGATCAGGGAAAAGAAACCGGCTCTGGAAACACCATATATTTT.

This chain uses TRBV6-1 with TRBJ2-2; D is undetermined. The ends were cut back, 2 bases at V and 5 bases at J, with 18 bases in the middle. Germline values: CDR1 MNHNS, CDR2 SASEGT. CDR3 length equals 17 residues. CDR3 DNA: TGTGCCAGCAGTGAATCCCGGCAGGCAGGCTGGACCGGGGAGCTGTTTTTT. Its protein is CASSESRQAGWTGELFF.

The chain recombines TRBV5-1 with TRBJ1-4; D might be TRBD1 (6 bases). V lost 2 bases and J 8 bases, leaving 13 bases between the germline ends. The germline gives CDR1 SGHRS, CDR2 YFSETQ. The CDR3 totals 14 residues. The CDR3 sequence: CASSLEVGTEKLFF. In DNA form, the CDR3 reads TGCGCCAGCAGCTTAGAGGTAGGGACAGAAAAACTGTTTTTT. The variable domain in full, with the rest retrieved from reference TRBV5-1 and TRBJ1-4, is KAGVTQTPRYLIKTRGQQVTLSCSPISGHRSVSWYQQTPGQGLQFLFEYFSETQRNKGNFPGRFSGRQFSNSRSEMNVSTLELGDSALYLCASSLEVGTEKLFFGSGTQLSVL.

J is TRBJ1-3 and V is TRBV7-8; D not resolved. This CDR3 is built from 14 residues. Germline V gene lookup returns CDR1 SGHVS and CDR2 FQNEAQ. Between the trimmed V and J ends, which lost 5 bases and 0 bases, there was a span of 8 bases. The CDR3, as DNA: TGTGCCAGCAGCCTCCGGGACTCTGGAAACACCATATATTTT. The encoded protein is CASSLRDSGNTIYF.

The chain uses TRBV14 and TRBJ2-7; the D gene is possibly TRBD2 (5 bases). Trimming removed 0 bases at V and 2 bases at J, with 8 bases between. CDR3 length equals 14 residues. The germline gives CDR1 SGHDN, CDR2 FVKESK. The CDR3 here is CASSQDDGTYEQYF. CDR3 DNA sequence: TGTGCCAGCAGCCAAGATGACGGGACCTACGAGCAGTACTTC. The whole variable domain, remainder taken from reference TRBV14 and TRBJ2-7, is EAGVTQFPSHSVIEKGQTVTLRCDPISGHDNLYWYRRVMGKEIKFLLHFVKESKQDESGMPNNRFLAERTGGTYSTLKVQPAELEDSGVYFCASSQDDGTYEQYFGPGTRLTVT.

The genes are TRBV10-3 and TRBJ2-7; no definite D call. The V end lost 2 bases, the J end lost 3 bases, and 11 bases lay between the germline ends. This CDR3 is 14 amino acids long. Per the germline V gene, CDR1 is ENHRY and CDR2 is SYGVKD. CDR3 amino acids: CAISEIQAYYEQYF. The CDR3 region has the DNA TGTGCCATCAGTGAGATTCAGGCTTACTACGAGCAGTACTTC.

The rearrangement links TRBV7-6 to TRBJ2-7; 10 bases match TRBD2. The CDR3 spans 16 residues. Germline V gene lookup returns CDR1 SGHVS and CDR2 FNYEAQ. The J segment lost 6 bases and the V segment lost 4 bases, leaving 12 bases of the junction unmatched. CDR3 sequence (DNA): TGTGCCAGCAGCTCTTTCCTAGCGGGAGTTGATTCCGAGCAGTACTTC. Amino acid sequence: CASSSFLAGVDSEQYF. Drawing the rest from reference TRBV7-6 and TRBJ2-7, the complete variable domain is GAGVSQSPRYKVTKRGQDVALRCDPISGHVSLYWYRQALGQGPEFLTYFNYEAQQDKSGLPNDRFSAERPEGSISTLTIQRTEQRDSAMYRCASSSFLAGVDSEQYFGPGTRLTVT.

This clone occurred once. V usage is TRBV7-8 and J usage is TRBJ1-2; unclear D gene. The CDR3 covers 13 residues. The germline V gene has CDR1 SGHVS and CDR2 FQNEAQ. V was pared by 0 bases and J by 6 bases, with 8 bases between. The CDR3 region has the DNA TGTGCCAGCAGCTTAGCGTGGAGGGATGGCTACACCTTC. Translated, it gives CASSLAWRDGYTF.

In its sample, this clone was seen a few times. The rearrangement joins TRBV2 to TRBJ2-1; 10 bases agree with TRBD2. CDR3 length: 17 residues. Unmatched junction bases numbered 16, after V lost 6 bases and J lost 8 bases. Per the germline V gene, CDR1 is SNHLY and CDR2 is FYNNEI. CDR3 DNA sequence: TGTGCCAGCAGATCGGGCGGAGCGGGAGGGTTTATCGATGAGCAGTTCTTC. Translating it yields CASRSGGAGGFIDEQFF.

This chain joins TRBV5-1 and TRBJ2-7; 8 bases are shared with TRBD2. Germline values: CDR1 SGHRS, CDR2 YFSETQ. The J segment lost 6 bases and the V segment lost 4 bases, leaving 9 bases of the junction unmatched. This CDR3 spans 14 amino acids. CDR3 in DNA: TGCGCCAGCAGCCGGGAGGGGGTATCAGGCGAGCAGTACTTC. It yields the protein CASSREGVSGEQYF.

The V gene is TRBV6-5, the J gene TRBJ2-2, with a tentative D call TRBD2 (5 bases). Between the trimmed V and J ends, which lost 5 bases and 5 bases, there was a span of 15 bases. Per the germline V gene, CDR1 is MNHEY and CDR2 is SVGAGI. The length of the CDR3 is 15 residues. The CDR3 loop is CASSRGWERTGELFF. CDR3 DNA sequence: TGTGCCAGCAGTCGCGGGTGGGAGAGGACCGGGGAGCTGTTTTTT.

V is TRBV11-2 and J is TRBJ1-4; D remains ambiguous. The V end was cut by 0 bases, the J end by 3 bases, with 8 bases between. Germline loops: CDR1 SGHAT, CDR2 FQNNGV. The CDR3 has 15 amino acids. For the CDR3, the DNA is TGTGCCAGCAGCTTAGAGGGCAGGTCTAATGAAAAACTGTTTTTT. It specifies CASSLEGRSNEKLFF.

This chain links TRBV10-3 with TRBJ1-5, with a possible D match to TRBD1 (5 bases). V lost 11 bases and J 5 bases, leaving 16 bases between the germline ends. The length of the CDR3 is 13 residues. Looked up from germline, CDR1 is ENHRY and CDR2 is SYGVKD. The chain's CDR3 is CAAGWGPDQPQHF. CDR3 sequence (DNA): TGTGCCGCAGGCTGGGGCCCCGATCAGCCCCAGCATTTT.

The chain uses TRBV4-2 and TRBJ1-2; D is unresolved. This CDR3 has 15 amino acids. Germline CDR1 and CDR2: LGHNA and YNFKEQ. The germline V and J ends were trimmed by 0 bases and 1 base, with 9 bases remaining between them. CDR3 residues: CASSQDQRGNYGYTF. CDR3 sequence (DNA): TGTGCCAGCAGCCAAGATCAACGGGGTAACTATGGCTACACCTTC.

The chain uses TRBV2 and TRBJ1-4, with D unresolved. V shed 5 bases and J shed 0 bases, with 10 bases lying between them. The germline gives CDR1 SNHLY, CDR2 FYNNEI. The CDR3 is 15 amino acids. The CDR3 reads CASSRRSATNEKLFF. The CDR3 bases are TGTGCCAGCAGTAGGCGGTCTGCAACTAATGAAAAACTGTTTTTT.

The chain employs TRBV2 and TRBJ2-5, with 15 bases matching TRBD2. This CDR3 spans 15 amino acids. Germline values: CDR1 SNHLY, CDR2 FYNNEI. The V segment lost 6 bases and the J segment 5 bases; nucleotides outside the gene matches: 4. As DNA, the CDR3 is TGTGCCAGCAGCGCCGGGACTAGCGGGAGGGAGACCCAGTACTTC. Translated: CASSAGTSGRETQYF.

The genes are TRBV14 and TRBJ2-7, with a weak D call TRBD1 (6 bases). V was clipped by 1 base and J by 3 bases, with 13 bases between them. Germline V lookup: CDR1 SGHDN, CDR2 FVKESK. The CDR3 loop spans 15 amino acids. The CDR3 nucleotides are TGTGCCAGCAGCCAAGTCCCAGGGGTCCTCTACGAGCAGTACTTC. It specifies CASSQVPGVLYEQYF.

This clone has only one observation. V usage is TRBV4-2 and J usage is TRBJ2-7, with 7 bases that match TRBD2. Looked up from germline, CDR1 is LGHNA and CDR2 is YNFKEQ. V shed 0 bases and J 2 bases; nucleotides not matched to a gene: 10. The CDR3 is 17 amino acids. In DNA, the CDR3 is TGTGCCAGCAGCCAAGATTTGCAGGGAGGGTTCCCCTACGAGCAGTACTTC. Its protein is CASSQDLQGGFPYEQYF.